This TCR beta chain was sequenced in a study of CD8 T cells in ankylosing spondylitis. Study results and limitations: Matched ankylosing spondylitis synovial fluid reportedly showed significant enrichment of disease-linked clones. Clones that were linked to disease were CD8+ and were relatively rare in peripheral blood.

The V and J ends lost 0 bases and 2 bases respectively, with 7 bases between them. This CDR3 has 15 residues. Per germline, CDR1 KGHSH and CDR2 LQKENI. Remarks on this clonotype: What it binds is unknown.

Researchers built TCR beta libraries using quantitative 5'-RACE with molecular barcodes. TCRdb recomputed calls from the 5' RACE reads with MiXCR, one row per CDR3 protein. This table has 250,000 or so distinct CDR3 sequences, about 24% appearing once. The sample was blood, either unsorted or a sorted T cell fraction (not recorded which). The clonotype was recovered from a male donor with ankylosing spondylitis or in good health (not recorded which). The rearrangement uses TRBV18 and TRBJ2-2; D uncertain. CDR3 nucleotide sequence: TGTGCCAGCTCACCACCCCGACCAAACACCGGGGAGCTGTTTTTT. This translates into CASSPPRPNTGELFF.